This T cell receptor (beta chain) emerged from a study of TIL therapy for anti-PD-1-resistant metastatic lung cancer. The wider study: Patients then received nivolumab; progressors got lymphodepletion, TIL and IL-2. Regarding the study as a whole: The baseline peripheral repertoire was partially replaced by infused TIL clonotypes that later decayed. Patients were highly selected, enriched for treatment-naive, never-smoker and oncogene-addicted cases.

The time point: pre-treatment sample, taken before nivolumab and TIL therapy. Germline V gene sequence: CDR1 MDHEN, CDR2 SYDVKM. The CDR3 is 14 residues long. J gave up 4 bases and V 6 bases, and 5 bases lay outside the gene matches. The immunoSEQ assay was v3. Assay: immunoSEQ multiplex PCR; the TCRdb copy retains only in-frame clones and omits some. This sample yields fewer than 65,000 clones, of which roughly four fifths are seen a single time; under 3% belongs to the top ten. Details on this clone: Its matching antigen is unknown.

This sequence originates from a person between 30 and 79 years old with non-small cell lung cancer. The V gene is TRBV28, the J gene TRBJ1-3; 8 positions match TRBD1. The sample was blood, taken at baseline. The CDR3 reads CASRRQGTGNTIYF. The CDR3 bases are TGTGCCAGCAGACGACAGGGGACAGGAAACACCATATATTTT.